The T cell receptor (beta chain) under discussion was sequenced for a study of T cells in Graves' hyperthyroidism and ophthalmopathy. Amplification of TCR beta CDR3 regions was performed using RNA transcripts as template. The TCR CDR3 was amplified in a first-round RT-PCR using the HTBI primer set. TCRdb used MiXCR to reprocess the multiplex PCR reads, holding one entry per CDR3 protein. There are about 300,000 distinct CDR3 sequences in the sample; less than 20% occur only once, and under 45% lies in the top ten. J lost 3 bases, V lost 7 bases, and 3 bases had no gene match. CDR3 length: 11 amino acids. Per germline, CDR1 DFQATT and CDR2 SNEGSKA (reference sequence).

The sequenced material came from blood. The V call is TRBV20-1, the J call TRBJ2-7, with TRBD2 matching 7 bases. The TCR originated in a man aged 50-59 years with Graves' ophthalmopathy. CDR3: CSGGEGYEQYF. The CDR3 bases are TGCAGTGGGGGGGAGGGCTACGAGCAGTACTTC.